The sequence of this T cell receptor (beta chain) was determined in a study of T cells in localized non-small cell lung cancer. Study findings and constraints: Because researchers sequenced only one region of the tumor, heterogeneity is still possible. Researchers found a median approximately 57 of the top 100 tumor clones in adjacent lung.

CDR1 SEHNR and CDR2 FQNEAQ come from the germline V gene (reference sequence). V was cut by 1 base and J by 4 bases, with 7 bases left in between. The CDR3 runs to 14 residues. Comment on this clone: The target antigen is unknown.

Produced via immunoSEQ multiplex PCR; TCRdb's table is partial and in-frame only. Here the sample spans fewer than 15,000 clones, 86% being singletons. The receptor's source is a male donor older than 55 with stage III lung adenocarcinoma. This specimen consisted of peripheral blood, obtained before any cancer treatment. The chain carries TRBV7-9 and TRBJ1-4; D gene ambiguous. The CDR3 DNA sequence: TGTGCCAGCAGCTTAGGGGAGAGTAATGAAAAACTGTTTTTT. As protein: CASSLGESNEKLFF. The variable domain in full, completed from reference TRBV7-9 and TRBJ1-4, reads DTGVSQNPRHKITKRGQNVTFRCDPISEHNRLYWYRQTLGQGPEFLTYFQNEAQLEKSRLLSDRFSAERPKGSFSTLEIQRTEQGDSAMYLCASSLGESNEKLFFGSGTQLSVL.